This TCR beta chain was captured in a study of T cells in Graves' hyperthyroidism and ophthalmopathy. Study-wide results and caveats: In the analysis, a 13 V-J model separated ophthalmopathy from stable hyperthyroidism.

There were TCR beta CDR3 regions amplified from RNA transcripts. A first-round RT-PCR of the TCR CDR3 used the HTBI primer set. Each CDR3 protein gets one entry after TCRdb re-called the multiplex PCR reads with MiXCR. Of about 690,000 distinct CDR3 sequences in the sample, about 18% were seen once. The CDR3 is 15 amino acids. Germline V gene sequence: CDR1 MNHEY, CDR2 SVGEGT. Trimming took 5 bases from V and 1 from J; bases not matched to a gene: 4. This clonotype was detected many times. Antigen unknown. Newly diagnosed hyperthyroidism patients aged 18 to 65 years had disease lasting under 2 months. It was uncontrolled infection, other autoimmune disease, pregnancy or lactation that excluded patients. Orbital computed tomography and thyroid ultrasound, together with serum TRAb and thyroxine and clinical symptoms, were used for diagnoses.

The specimen was blood. This sequence joins TRBV6-2 or TRBV6-3 and TRBJ2-1; 8 bases align to TRBD1. This clonotype originated in a man between 50 and 59 years old with Graves' hyperthyroidism. This CDR3 is CASSPRQGSYNEQFF. CDR3 bases: TGTGCCAGCAGTCCCCGACAGGGGTCCTACAATGAGCAGTTCTTC.